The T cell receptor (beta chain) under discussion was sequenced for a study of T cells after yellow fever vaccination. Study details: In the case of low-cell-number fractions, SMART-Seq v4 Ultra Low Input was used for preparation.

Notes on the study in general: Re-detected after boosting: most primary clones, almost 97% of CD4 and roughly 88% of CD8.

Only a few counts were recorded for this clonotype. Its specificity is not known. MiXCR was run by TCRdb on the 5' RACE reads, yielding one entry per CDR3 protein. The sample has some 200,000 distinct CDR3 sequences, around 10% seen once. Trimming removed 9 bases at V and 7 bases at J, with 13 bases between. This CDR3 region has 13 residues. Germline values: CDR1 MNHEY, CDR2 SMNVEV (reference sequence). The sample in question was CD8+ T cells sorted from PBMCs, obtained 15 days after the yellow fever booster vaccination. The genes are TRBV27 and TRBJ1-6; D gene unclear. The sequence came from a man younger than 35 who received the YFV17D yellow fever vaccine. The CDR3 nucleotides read TGTGCCAGTACAGATATTGGGAATTCACCCCTCCACTTT. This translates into CASTDIGNSPLHF.